The entry below gives a single T cell receptor beta chain sequence along with its context. Its antigen is currently unknown. The CDR3 totals 17 residues. Germline lookup yields CDR1 KGHSH and CDR2 LQKENI. The germline V and J ends were trimmed by 2 bases and 0 bases, with 15 bases remaining between them. The data stem from a study of cytomegalovirus exposure and HLA in healthy donors. The PCR had 60 Vbeta and 13 Jbeta primers. Sequenced by immunoSEQ multiplex PCR; TCRdb stores in-frame clones only, minus some. The sample lists 150,000 to 200,000 clones, 80% to 85% occurring once. Points from the study as a whole: Earlier results showed most TCR beta V segments being productive about 87% or about 30% of the time. In a later analysis, V- and J-gene trimming of beta chains associated with a DCLRE1C missense variant, replicated independently. 150 or so TCR beta chains were listed as cytomegalovirus-associated.

What was sequenced was PBMCs. V is TRBV18 and J is TRBJ2-3; D may be TRBD2 (6 bases). The receptor's source is a male donor in good health and CMV-seronegative. The CDR3 region has the DNA TGTGCCAGCTCACCAAACATCGGGAGAACTAGCACAGATACGCAGTATTTT. It specifies CASSPNIGRTSTDTQYF.